Each of the 14 T cell receptor beta chains below was sequenced from the same sample in a study of OX40 agonist ivuxolimab in advanced cancers. Clones were sequenced by immunoSEQ multiplex PCR, and TCRdb holds only the in-frame ones, with some missing. The sample contains more than 100,000 clones, 85% to 95% of which appear only once. The sequencing used CD4+ or CD8+ T cells sorted from blood, collected in a trial of the OX40 agonist ivuxolimab. Receptors originate from an adult with an advanced solid tumor such as melanoma, head and neck, liver or kidney cancer.

The V gene is TRBV4-3, the J gene TRBJ1-2; weak D call: TRBD1 (6 bases). Trimming left V 4 bases short and J 9 bases short, with 12 bases between. There are 12 residues in the CDR3. Germline V CDR1 and CDR2: LGHNA, YSLEER. CDR3 bases: TGCGCCAGCAGCCTCGCAGGGGCAAGCTACACCTTC. It codes for CASSLAGASYTF.

J is TRBJ2-1 and V is TRBV5-1; D not resolved. V lost 1 base, J lost 7 bases, and 18 bases lay in between. Germline CDR1 reads SGHRS; CDR2 reads YFSETQ. The CDR3 sequence is 16 residues long. CDR3 sequence (DNA): TGCGCCAGCAGCTTGCAGCTCCCTCCCCCTCAGAATGAGCAGTTCTTC. Translating it yields CASSLQLPPPQNEQFF.

The rearrangement uses TRBV4-1 and TRBJ2-1; no clear D. The CDR3 is made up of 16 amino acids. V lost 1 base and J 0 bases, leaving 10 bases between the germline ends. Germline CDR1 MGHRA, CDR2 YSYEKL. In DNA form, the CDR3 reads TGCGCCAGCAGCCAAGCAGCTTCTATCTCCTACAATGAGCAGTTCTTC. The encoded protein is CASSQAASISYNEQFF.

The rearrangement uses TRBV6-6 and TRBJ2-7; possibly TRBD2 for D (5 bases). The germline gives CDR1 MNHNY, CDR2 SVGAGI (reference sequence). V lost 6 bases, J lost 11 bases, and 17 bases lay in between. There are 12 residues in the CDR3. CDR3 bases: TGTGCCAGCAGCCCCGAGGGCATCTCGGAGTACTTC. It is translated as CASSPEGISEYF.

On this clone: The junction does not match germline at one end; this may be a read error. This sequence joins TRBV5-3 and TRBJ1-5; D is unclear. TRBV5-3 belongs to the ORF category, with a function that is uncertain. The CDR3 length is 14 residues. The CDR3 loop is CASSLAGGSQPQHF. In DNA form, the CDR3 reads TGTGCCAGCAGCTTGGCCGGAGGGTCTCAGCCCCAGCATTTT.

The rearrangement joins TRBV28 to TRBJ2-1; possibly TRBD2 for D (5 bases). Germline V gene lookup returns CDR1 MDHEN and CDR2 SYDVKM. Trimming took off 2 bases at V and 7 bases at J, with 9 bases between the two ends. The CDR3 loop spans 13 amino acids. The CDR3 protein is CASSLTQRNEQFF. For the CDR3, the DNA is TGTGCCAGCAGTTTAACTCAGCGGAATGAGCAGTTCTTC.

CDR3 in amino acids: CASGSTGQGEETQYF. The CDR3 coding sequence is TGTGCTAGTGGTTCCACCGGACAGGGAGAGGAGACCCAGTACTTC. The chain combines TRBV12-5 with TRBJ2-5; TRBD1 matches 8 bases. The CDR3 runs 15 residues. The V gene end was trimmed by 4 bases and the J gene end by 5 bases; junction bases not matched to a gene: 9. Germline CDR1 reads LGHNT; CDR2 reads FRNRAP.

CDR3 coding DNA: TGTGCCAGCTCACCACCTAGGGCCGGGACATCTCTTAACTATGGCTACACCTTC. Encoded protein: CASSPPRAGTSLNYGYTF. The chain recombines TRBV18 with TRBJ1-2; D perhaps matches TRBD1 (6 bases). This CDR3 comprises 18 residues. With 0 bases removed from V and 1 base from J, the gap between germline ends came to 18 bases. CDR1 and CDR2 (germline): KGHSH, LQKENI.

V usage is TRBV7-9 and J usage is TRBJ2-7, with 9 bases identical to TRBD2. Trimming cost V 4 bases and J 9 bases; bases outside gene matches: 16. CDR1 and CDR2 (germline): SEHNR, FQNEAQ (reference sequence). The CDR3 totals 16 residues. The CDR3 here is CASSSRYSGTSRGQYF. The CDR3 DNA is TGTGCCAGCAGCTCAAGATATTCCGGGACTAGCCGGGGGCAGTACTTC.

This rearrangement joins TRBV19 to TRBJ2-1; 8 positions agree with TRBD1. CDR3 length equals 13 residues. J lost 6 bases, V lost 8 bases, and 6 bases had no gene match. The germline V gene has CDR1 LNHDA and CDR2 SQIVND (reference sequence). The CDR3 bases are TGTGCCAGTCGGGAGACAGGGGTCAATGAGCAGTTCTTC. As protein: CASRETGVNEQFF.

V and J are TRBV7-8 and TRBJ2-7; D is unresolved. This CDR3 contains 13 residues. Germline values: CDR1 SGHVS, CDR2 FQNEAQ. With 5 bases removed from V and 0 bases from J, the gap between germline ends came to 8 bases. Written as DNA, the CDR3 is TGTGCCAGCAGCCTACAGCGCTCCTACGAGCAGTACTTC. This sequence encodes CASSLQRSYEQYF.

The chain links TRBV29-1 to TRBJ2-1, with TRBD2 matching 7 bases. Trimming cost V 3 bases and J 7 bases; bases outside gene matches: 9. The CDR3 spans 14 residues. Looked up from germline, CDR1 is SQVTM and CDR2 is ANQGSEA. CDR3 residues: CSVDGGGSGNEQFF. In DNA form, the CDR3 reads TGCAGCGTTGACGGCGGGGGATCTGGGAATGAGCAGTTCTTC.

This chain joins TRBV29-1 and TRBJ2-7; 7 bases line up with TRBD2. Germline assignment: CDR1 SQVTM and CDR2 ANQGSEA. Germline trimming cut 6 bases from V and 4 bases from J; bases unmatched to any gene: 3. This CDR3 has 11 amino acids. The DNA for the CDR3 is TGCAGCGTGGGCGGGGGATACGAGCAGTACTTC. This sequence encodes CSVGGGYEQYF.

J is TRBJ1-3 and V is TRBV6-6; D remains unclear. In germline, CDR1 is MNHNY, CDR2 SVGAGI (reference sequence). The CDR3 has 13 amino acids. V was clipped by 7 bases and J by 4 bases, with 11 bases between them. The CDR3 sequence: CASISSGGNTIYF. As DNA, the CDR3 is TGTGCCAGCATCTCTTCCGGGGGAAACACCATATATTTT.